These 13 T cell receptor beta chains were sequenced from one sample in a study of cytomegalovirus exposure and HLA in healthy donors. The PCR employed 60 Vbeta primers together with 13 Jbeta primers. Only in-frame clones appear in the TCRdb table, and some are missing; sequencing was by immunoSEQ multiplex PCR. This sample has roughly 110,000 clones, with less than 80% found just once. Sequenced: PBMCs. The source of these receptors is a man aged 25 to 40 in good health and CMV-seronegative.

This chain connects TRBV7-3 to TRBJ1-2, with 8 bases identical to TRBD1. Germline V CDR1 and CDR2: SGHTA, FQGTGA. The junction had 5 bases not matched to a gene; V was cut back by 5 bases and J by 6 bases. CDR3 length equals 13 residues. In DNA, the CDR3 is TGTGCCAGCAGCCCAGGGACAGGCAATGGCTACACCTTC. Translation gives CASSPGTGNGYTF.

This clone was observed a few times. This chain joins TRBV4-1 and TRBJ2-7; 9 bases map to TRBD1. Germline V gene data show CDR1 as MGHRA and CDR2 as YSYEKL. With 3 bases clipped from V and 1 base from J, the junction kept 1 base outside the gene matches. There are 14 residues in the CDR3. The CDR3 protein is CASSQGQGSYEQYF. The CDR3 DNA reads as TGCGCCAGCAGCCAGGGACAGGGATCCTACGAGCAGTACTTC.

The chain recombines TRBV28 with TRBJ1-2, with a weak D call TRBD1 (6 bases). The V end lost 2 bases, the J end lost 5 bases, and 15 bases lay between the germline ends. The length of the CDR3 is 15 residues. Germline-derived CDR1 and CDR2 are MDHEN and SYDVKM. CDR3 sequence: CASSLSRGSWYGYTF. DNA for the CDR3: TGTGCCAGCAGTTTAAGCAGGGGTAGTTGGTATGGCTACACCTTC.

This clone came up once. This chain links TRBV29-1 with TRBJ2-1, with 15 bases lining up with TRBD2. The CDR3 length is 15 residues. The V segment lost 7 bases and the J segment 7 bases; nucleotides outside the gene matches: 8. Germline V lookup: CDR1 SQVTM, CDR2 ANQGSEA. The CDR3 bases are TGCAGCGCCCCTCCGGGACTAGCGGGGGGTAATGAGCAGTTCTTC. It specifies CSAPPGLAGGNEQFF.

In this sample, this clone turned up once. V and J are TRBV28 and TRBJ2-7, with TRBD2 identical over 7 bases. With V trimmed by 1 base and J by 3 bases, 6 bases remained unmatched. Germline V gene sequence: CDR1 MDHEN, CDR2 SYDVKM. The CDR3 consists of 15 residues. This CDR3 reads CASSLFPSGDYEQYF. In DNA, the CDR3 is TGTGCCAGCAGTTTATTCCCTAGCGGAGACTACGAGCAGTACTTC.

The rearrangement joins TRBV30 to TRBJ1-4; 7 nucleotides match TRBD1. From germline, CDR1 is GTSNPN and CDR2 SVGIG (reference sequence). J was trimmed by 3 bases and V by 2 bases; bases with no gene match: 9. CDR3 length equals 16 residues. This chain's CDR3 is CAWSRQGDSPNEKLFF. Written as DNA, the CDR3 is TGTGCCTGGAGTCGACAGGGAGACTCGCCTAATGAAAAACTGTTTTTT.

This clone was observed a handful of times. The V gene is TRBV7-8, the J gene TRBJ2-3; unclear D gene. The CDR3 extends over 12 amino acids. V lost 5 bases to trimming and J lost 10 bases, with 13 bases between them. The germline V gene encodes CDR1 SGHVS and CDR2 FQNEAQ. The CDR3 region is CASSPGEIPQYF. As DNA, the CDR3 is TGTGCCAGCAGCCCCGGAGAGATTCCGCAGTATTTT. The variable domain in full, completed from reference TRBV7-8 and TRBJ2-3, reads GAGVSQSPRYKVAKRGQDVALRCDPISGHVSLFWYQQALGQGPEFLTYFQNEAQLDKSGLPSDRFFAERPEGSVSTLKIQRTQQEDSAVYLCASSPGEIPQYFGPGTRLTVL.

The chain recombines TRBV28 with TRBJ1-5; 7 nucleotides agree with TRBD1. Germline V gene lookup returns CDR1 MDHEN and CDR2 SYDVKM. The CDR3 extends over 16 amino acids. V trimming: 7 bases; J trimming: 3 bases; junction bases outside the gene matches: 12. The CDR3 protein is CASNPTGQVVNQPQHF. The CDR3 coding sequence is TGTGCCAGCAATCCGACCGGACAGGTAGTCAATCAGCCCCAGCATTTT.

This chain joins TRBV6-5 and TRBJ2-1; TRBD2 matches 12 bases. CDR1 and CDR2 (germline): MNHEY, SVGAGI. The V segment lost 0 bases and the J segment 10 bases; nucleotides outside the gene matches: 1. This CDR3 has 14 residues. The CDR3 protein is CASSYSGTSGEQFF. CDR3 DNA: TGTGCCAGCAGTTACTCCGGGACTAGCGGGGAGCAGTTCTTC.

The chain links TRBV11-2 to TRBJ2-7, with 9 bases fitting TRBD1. The junction had 7 bases not matched to a gene; V was cut back by 4 bases and J by 3 bases. From germline, CDR1 is SGHAT and CDR2 FQNNGV. CDR3 length equals 15 residues. This CDR3 is CASSYPGQGLYEQYF. CDR3 bases: TGTGCCAGCAGCTATCCGGGACAGGGCCTCTACGAGCAGTACTTC.

This clone was seen just once. The chain uses TRBV19 and TRBJ1-4; a weak D match, TRBD1 (6 bases). V was shortened by 3 bases and J by 3 bases, with 11 bases between the two germline ends. Germline CDR1 and CDR2: LNHDA and SQIVND (reference sequence). The CDR3 loop spans 15 amino acids. As DNA, the CDR3 is TGTGCCAGTAGTATGCGGACAGCTTCTAATGAAAAACTGTTTTTT. Amino acid sequence: CASSMRTASNEKLFF.

The chain recombines TRBV19 with TRBJ1-1; D might be TRBD1 (6 bases). This CDR3 is 13 amino acids long. V dropped 8 bases and J dropped 1 base, with 11 bases sitting between them. Per the germline V gene, CDR1 is LNHDA and CDR2 is SQIVND (reference sequence). The CDR3 here is CASRRGPNTEAFF. CDR3 nucleotide sequence: TGTGCCAGTCGCAGGGGTCCGAACACTGAAGCTTTCTTT.

The rearrangement links TRBV7-6 to TRBJ2-1; weak D call: TRBD2 (5 bases). The V end was cut by 4 bases, the J end by 5 bases, with 12 bases between. The CDR3 is 14 amino acids. Germline V gene data show CDR1 as SGHVS and CDR2 as FNYEAQ. Here the CDR3 reads CASSSSGINNEQFF. In nucleotides, the CDR3 is TGTGCCAGCAGCTCTTCCGGGATCAACAATGAGCAGTTCTTC.